Presented here are 6 T cell receptor beta chains from one specimen sequenced in a study of OX40 agonist ivuxolimab in advanced cancers. The data were produced by immunoSEQ multiplex PCR, yet TCRdb's version contains in-frame clones alone and is incomplete. The sample has some 87,000 clones; about 93% are singletons. This specimen was CD4+ or CD8+ T cells sorted from blood, taken in a trial of the OX40 agonist ivuxolimab. The receptors originated from an adult with an advanced solid tumor such as melanoma, head and neck, liver or kidney cancer.

The chain carries TRBV23-1 and TRBJ2-2, with TRBD2 as a possible D gene (6 bases). TRBV23-1 is flagged as an ORF with uncertain function. V was clipped by 2 bases and J by 6 bases, with 10 bases between them. CDR3 size: 14 residues. CDR3 sequence: CASSQRGEAGELFF. DNA of the CDR3: TGCGCCAGCAGTCAAAGAGGGGAGGCCGGGGAGCTGTTTTTT.

The rearrangement uses TRBV9 and TRBJ2-1, with D maybe TRBD1 (6 bases). Trimming left V 3 bases short and J 10 bases short, with 11 bases between. This CDR3 has 12 residues. CDR1 and CDR2 (germline): SGDLS, YYNGEE. The CDR3, as DNA: TGTGCCAGCAGCGGGGGACAAGGAGAGCAGTTCTTC. Translated, it gives CASSGGQGEQFF.

The chain links TRBV4-1 to TRBJ1-2, with a possible D match to TRBD1 (5 bases). The CDR3 is 17 amino acids. Germline CDR1 MGHRA, CDR2 YSYEKL. Trimming took off 1 base at V and 4 bases at J, with 19 bases between the two ends. CDR3 in amino acids: CASSQGVSGRLVYGYTF. CDR3 nucleotide sequence: TGCGCCAGCAGCCAAGGGGTCTCGGGACGTCTTGTCTATGGCTACACCTTC.

The V gene is TRBV14, the J gene TRBJ2-7; D is possibly TRBD2 (5 bases). The germline V and J ends were trimmed by 1 base and 0 bases, with 10 bases remaining between them. The CDR3 totals 15 residues. Germline CDR1 is SGHDN and CDR2 is FVKESK. The CDR3 is CASSQGSGISYEQYF. The CDR3 DNA sequence: TGTGCCAGCAGCCAAGGTTCCGGGATCTCCTACGAGCAGTACTTC.

The CDR3 reads CASTGDRGFTEAFF. CDR3 in DNA: TGTGCCAGTACCGGAGACAGGGGATTCACTGAAGCTTTCTTT. The rearrangement links TRBV28 to TRBJ1-1; 8 positions match TRBD1. Germline lookup yields CDR1 MDHEN and CDR2 SYDVKM. This CDR3 comprises 14 residues. J lost 4 bases, V lost 9 bases, and 10 bases had no gene match.

The rearrangement uses TRBV29-1 and TRBJ2-5; D gene ambiguous. The CDR3 extends over 13 amino acids. The V end lost 4 bases, the J end lost 5 bases, and 14 bases lay between the germline ends. The germline CDR1 and CDR2 sequences are SQVTM and ANQGSEA. The CDR3 DNA is TGCAGCGTTGGTATCCCGGCCGGGGAGACCCAGTACTTC. Translating gives CSVGIPAGETQYF. Full variable domain (remainder filled in from reference TRBV29-1 and TRBJ2-5): SAVISQKPSRDICQRGTSLTIQCQVDSQVTMMFWYRQQPGQSLTLIATANQGSEATYESGFVIDKFPISRPNLTFSTLTVSNMSPEDSSIYLCSVGIPAGETQYFGPGTRLLVL.